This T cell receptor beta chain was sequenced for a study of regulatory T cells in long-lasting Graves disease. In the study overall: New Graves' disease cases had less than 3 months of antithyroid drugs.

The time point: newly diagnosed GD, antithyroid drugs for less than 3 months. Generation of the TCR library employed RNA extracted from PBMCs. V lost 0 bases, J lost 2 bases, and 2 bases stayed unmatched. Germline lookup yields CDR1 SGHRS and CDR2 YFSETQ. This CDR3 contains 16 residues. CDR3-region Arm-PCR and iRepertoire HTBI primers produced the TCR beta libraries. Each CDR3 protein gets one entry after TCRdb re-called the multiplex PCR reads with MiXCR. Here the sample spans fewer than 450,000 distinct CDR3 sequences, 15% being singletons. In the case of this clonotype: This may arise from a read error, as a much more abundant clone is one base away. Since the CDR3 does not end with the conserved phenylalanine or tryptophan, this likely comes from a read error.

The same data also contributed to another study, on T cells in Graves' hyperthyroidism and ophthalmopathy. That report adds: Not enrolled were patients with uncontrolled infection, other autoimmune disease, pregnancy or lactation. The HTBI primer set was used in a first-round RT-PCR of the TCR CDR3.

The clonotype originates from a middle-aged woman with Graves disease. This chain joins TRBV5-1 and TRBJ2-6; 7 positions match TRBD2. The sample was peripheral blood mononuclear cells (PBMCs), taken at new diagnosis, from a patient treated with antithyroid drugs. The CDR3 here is CASSLEGRAGANVLTL. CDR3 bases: TGCGCCAGCAGCTTGGAAGGGAGGGCTGGGGCCAACGTCCTGACTCTC.